This passage covers 2 T cell receptor beta chains from one sample sequenced in a study of cytomegalovirus exposure and HLA in healthy donors. With 60 Vbeta and 13 Jbeta primers, the PCR was carried out. Only in-frame clones appear in the TCRdb table, and some are missing; sequencing was by immunoSEQ multiplex PCR. The profile shows 200,000 to 250,000 clones, over 65% of them singletons. Material: PBMCs. All receptors come from a human donor in good health.

The CDR3 nucleotides read TGCGCCAGCAGCTTGGGAAGTCAGGGGGCGCGGGAGACCCAGTACTTC. Its protein product is CASSLGSQGARETQYF. The genes are TRBV5-1 and TRBJ2-5, with 8 bases lining up with TRBD1. This CDR3 is 16 amino acids long. V trimming: 0 bases; J trimming: 5 bases; junction bases outside the gene matches: 9. Germline V gene data show CDR1 as SGHRS and CDR2 as YFSETQ.

This clone has just a few counts. The chain recombines TRBV7-9 with TRBJ2-1; 8 bases line up with TRBD1. The V gene's germline CDR1 is SEHNR and CDR2 FQNEAQ (reference sequence). The CDR3 runs to 14 residues. After removal of 5 bases from V and 7 bases from J, the junction contained 7 bases not matched to a gene. The CDR3 region is CASSTWDRPNEQFF. CDR3 coding DNA: TGTGCCAGCAGCACCTGGGACAGGCCGAATGAGCAGTTCTTC.